The sequence of this TCR beta chain was determined in a study of prognosis after radiotherapy for stage I lung cancer. Study background: The study enrolled 13 men and about six women as patients, aged 53 to 84 with a median of about 74 years.

The sample holds many counts of this clonotype. The CDR3 runs to 16 residues. Germline CDR1 reads SNHLY; CDR2 reads FYNNEI. With V trimmed by 7 bases and J by 5 bases, 14 bases remained unmatched. Amplicons of TCR beta CDR3 were generated from genomic DNA by two-round multiplex PCR. Amplification in first-round PCR relied on primers specific to each TRBV and TRBJ gene. One entry per CDR3 protein results from TCRdb running MiXCR on the multiplex PCR reads. The sample shows about 30,000 distinct CDR3 sequences, roughly 30% of them seen only once. The TCR originated in a donor aged 50 or older with non-small cell lung cancer. The chain carries TRBV2 and TRBJ2-5, with 9 bases that match TRBD2. The sample consisted of PBMCs, taken before or after stereotactic body radiation therapy (not recorded which). The chain's CDR3 is CASTPPRSGGSETQYF. CDR3 coding DNA: TGTGCCAGCACACCTCCGAGGAGCGGGGGGAGTGAGACCCAGTACTTC. The whole variable domain, filled in from reference TRBV2 and TRBJ2-5, reads EPEVTQTPSHQVTQMGQEVILRCVPISNHLYFYWYRQILGQKVEFLVSFYNNEISEKSEIFDDQFSVERPDGSNFTLKIRSTKLEDSAMYFCASTPPRSGGSETQYFGPGTRLLVL.